A selection of T cell receptor beta chains follows, all from one sample in a study of T cells after yellow fever vaccination. Each CDR3 protein is one row after TCRdb ran MiXCR on the 5' RACE reads. The sample records about 330,000 distinct CDR3 sequences, roughly 4% being singletons. The input for sequencing was PBMCs, taken 5 days after the yellow fever booster vaccination. The receptors derive from a man between 18 and 35 years old who received the YFV17D yellow fever vaccine. The CDR3 runs from the conserved cysteine through the conserved F or W. Size values are once, few and many counts, or a class for expanded clones, and some rows have none.

CASYDKNTGELFF,13,-,TRBV28
CASSQGGALNTEAFF,15,many,TRBV14
CASFNRDSYGYTF,13,few,TRBV5-1
CASSLVGGVTDTQYF,15,many,TRBV5-1
CASSTSRRRAQWKTQYF,17,many,TRBV5-6
CASSAGSGVYNEQFF,15,many,TRBV7-3
CASSTPTSGTNEQFF,15,few,TRBV7-2
CASSGEGAITEAFF,14,few,TRBV11-2
CASSPTVAGKVQPEHF,16,-,TRBV6-5
CASSLRSQGTQYF,13,-,TRBV12-3/TRBV12-4
CASSLAPPTSGNTIYF,16,few,TRBV7-3
CASSSEGWAGAGEDTQYF,18,many,TRBV7-3
CASSSNSARDPYEQYF,16,-,TRBV7-8
CASSPAGQGPVVGYTF,16,few,TRBV5-4
CASSAAGTENQPQHF,15,-,TRBV7-2
CASSLNGGLGNYGYTF,16,-,TRBV18
CASSLALASEAFF,13,many,TRBV5-1
CASSEASAGNEQFF,14,many,TRBV5-1
CASSYSSTTSPLHF,14,few,TRBV6-2/TRBV6-3
CASSLGAGTFYEQYF,15,-,TRBV11-2
CASSPGGRGYTF,12,-,TRBV12-3/TRBV12-4
CASSQGTSGDLMQYF,15,few,TRBV4-3
CASSLALVSGGLSTDTQYF,19,few,TRBV5-4
CASSWGTDSYEQYF,14,few,TRBV5-1
CASAKGQGRKETQYF,15,-,TRBV3-1
CASSGDGETQYF,12,few,TRBV9
CASRSDRVGAPYEQYF,16,many,TRBV12-3/TRBV12-4
CASSPEGLVYGYTF,14,-,TRBV18
CASSSSLETEQFF,13,many,TRBV18
CASSSLRENEQFF,13,-,TRBV12-3/TRBV12-4
CAIAGVHNEQFF,12,few,TRBV10-3
CASSDPGDKDTQYF,14,few,TRBV2
CATSRDNRGGETQYF,15,-,TRBV15
CASSLVGVSGQETQYF,16,-,TRBV5-1
CASSPRLGVDFGGYTF,16,-,TRBV7-3
CASSLWPLGAGELFF,15,few,TRBV7-2
CASSPTGGTSYEQYF,15,-,TRBV5-1
CASKWNNGYTF,11,-,TRBV4-1
CASTLVRGGDTEAFF,15,few,TRBV7-2
CSASEGGTEAFF,12,-,TRBV20-1
CASSSSVVSYNEQFF,15,few,TRBV7-8
CASNGLRTGGYEQYF,15,-,TRBV2
CASSTGQRETQYF,13,few,TRBV5-1
CSAVLGGAEDTQYF,14,many,TRBV20-1
CASRRQGSNQPQHF,14,-,TRBV12-3/TRBV12-4